This T cell receptor beta chain originates from a study of T cells in Graves' hyperthyroidism and ophthalmopathy (dated by TCRdb to about 2019). As for the study more broadly: Peripheral blood samples were taken at initial diagnosis, before any treatment was given. An independent validation cohort of fewer than 20 hyperthyroidism patients and more than 15 patients who later progressed to ophthalmopathy tested prospective prediction of ophthalmopathy. After sampling, hyperthyroidism patients received methimazole starting at 30 mg daily, and ophthalmopathy patients received high-dose intravenous methylprednisolone. TCR V-J signatures able to tell the groups apart were searched for in a discovery cohort of 95 to 100 patients, of whom around 42 had Graves' ophthalmopathy and about 55 had stable Graves' hyperthyroidism. The 75 to 100 discovery patients were randomly split 7:3 into training and test sets. TCR Vbeta CDR3 sequencing of 140 or so peripheral blood samples (43 ophthalmopathy, 75 or so hyperthyroidism and 17 progressor patients) is reported in the paper. In several Graves' hyperthyroidism patients, the study also compared T-cell repertoires from thyroid tissue with T-cell repertoires from blood.

Here is what the overall study found, with its caveats: A 13 V-J signature model separated ophthalmopathy from stable hyperthyroidism, with nearly 90% sensitivity and about 81% specificity in cross-validation and 80%/75% in testing. In validation, the model predicted progression to ophthalmopathy a median of about 5.9 months before onset, with 65% to 71% sensitivity and almost 75% specificity. Sample size was not statistically predetermined, and investigators were not blinded to group allocation. Most expanded thyroid clonotypes (frequency above 0.001) were also found in blood, which suggests that blood repertoires may mirror thyroid immune responses.

The TCR beta CDR3 regions were amplified from the RNA transcripts. A first-round RT-PCR of the TCR CDR3 used the HTBI primer set with the Qiagen OneStep RT-PCR kit. Libraries were constructed in a second round of multiplex PCR, after which size selection and purification were performed. Sequencing of the libraries was done on an Illumina HiSeq2000 using paired-end 100 bp reads. For the original study's pipeline: SOAPnuke was used to process the raw data, throwing out any read that contained adapters or uncalled bases, had a mean Phred below 15, or lacked an exact constant-primer or identifier match. High-quality paired reads were merged using COPE v1.2.5, and each unique nucleotide sequence was defined as a clonotype. MiTCR v1.1 was used to align clonotypes to the IMGT TRBV, TRBD and TRBJ reference segments. The analysis was restricted to V-J combinations with a frequency above 0.0001, which together covered approximately 99% of the repertoires. A TCS score was defined as the ratio between F50 (clonal expansion) and ExV (chaos), using BLOSUM62-based TCRdist between CDR3 peptides within each V-J. Welch's t-statistics and random forest reduced 500 to 650 V-J features to about 13, which were used in a naive Bayes classifier (R e1071). TCRdb trimmed the raw reads at Q25, called clones with MiXCR and kept productive beta chains. When rows share a CDR3 protein, they turn into one entry using the most common DNA and genes. These V and J calls derive from TCRdb rather than the authors' analysis. This sample comprises roughly 500,000 distinct CDR3 sequences, about 16% of them detected only once. Clones ranked in the top ten supply 29% of the sample.

Trimming removed 6 bases from V and 5 bases from J, leaving 13 bases between the germline ends. CDR1 is given as MNHEY and CDR2 as SVGEGT, both from the germline V gene. Including cysteine and phenylalanine, the CDR3 has 14 amino acids. The DNA shown is the 42-base CDR3, in frame from base 1. Moderately to severely active disease, a Clinical Activity Score of at least 3, a NOSPECS grade of at least 4, and a duration under 3 months were present in ophthalmopathy patients. The study excluded patients with uncontrolled infections, other autoimmune diseases, pregnancy or lactation. Diagnoses were based on clinical symptoms, serum thyroxine and TRAb, thyroid ultrasound and orbital computed tomography. PBMCs were separated from 7.5 to 10 ml of fresh peripheral blood using Ficoll-Paque density gradient centrifugation. Total RNA was extracted with Trizol reagent, and quality was checked on an Agilent 2100 Bioanalyzer.

Concerning this clonotype: What this receptor recognizes is not known. Qualities for individual bases were not recorded, and no much larger clone is one base off.

Here the chain combines TRBV6-2 or TRBV6-3 and TRBJ2-2; the D region possibly corresponds to TRBD1 (5 bases align). This clonotype was sampled from a woman in her twenties or thirties with Graves' ophthalmopathy. Specimen: blood. The CDR3 region has the sequence CASSETEETGELFF. DNA sequence: TGTGCCAGCAGCGAGACAGAAGAAACCGGGGAGCTGTTTTTT.